The 17 T cell receptor beta chains reported below all come from one sample, sequenced in a study of blood T cell repertoires in COVID-19. The method was immunoSEQ multiplex PCR; TCRdb's version includes in-frame clones alone and lacks a portion of them. Here the sample spans some 200,000 clones, around 89% being singletons. The sample was PBMCs or T cells enriched from blood (not recorded which). These receptors originate from a woman aged 18-35 years who had recovered from COVID-19.

This chain connects TRBV19 to TRBJ2-5, with 12 bases matching TRBD2. V lost 5 bases and J lost 5; bases outside the gene matches: 12. CDR3 length: 17 residues. CDR1 LNHDA and CDR2 SQIVND come from the germline V gene (reference sequence). In DNA, the CDR3 is TGTGCCAGTAGTGAGTTACTAGCGGGAGGAATCGGTGAGACCCAGTACTTC. Encoded protein: CASSELLAGGIGETQYF.

The J gene is TRBJ1-6, the V gene TRBV7-2; 9 nucleotides align to TRBD1. V shed 9 bases and J 6 bases; nucleotides not matched to a gene: 6. Germline CDR1 is SGHTA and CDR2 is FQGNSA. The CDR3 is 14 residues long. In DNA, the CDR3 is TGTGCCAGTTCCCAACAGGGGGCTAATTCACCCCTCCACTTT. Protein product: CASSQQGANSPLHF.

The chain has TRBV5-1 and TRBJ1-1; weak D call: TRBD1 (5 bases). Trimming pared 1 base from V and 6 bases from J, leaving 13 bases between. This CDR3 has 14 residues. Per germline, CDR1 SGHRS and CDR2 YFSETQ. This chain's CDR3 is CASSLTGGSAEAFF. DNA for the CDR3: TGCGCCAGCAGCTTGACCGGGGGAAGCGCTGAAGCTTTCTTT.

The V gene is TRBV4-2, the J gene TRBJ2-7, with 11 bases that match TRBD2. V gave up 3 bases and J gave up 3 bases; unmatched junction bases: 7. The CDR3 is made up of 16 amino acids. The germline V gene has CDR1 LGHNA and CDR2 YNFKEQ. The CDR3 coding sequence is TGTGCCAGCAGCCAGCCACCCGGGACTAGCGGCTACGAGCAGTACTTC. Translated, it gives CASSQPPGTSGYEQYF.

This rearrangement joins TRBV5-6 to TRBJ2-3, with a tentative D call TRBD2 (6 bases). The CDR3 length is 12 residues. Germline-derived CDR1 and CDR2 are SGHDT and YYEEEE. Trimming took 5 bases from V and 9 from J, leaving 13 bases between them. CDR3 sequence: CASRLAGGTQYF. The CDR3 DNA reads TGTGCCAGCAGACTTGCTGGGGGGACGCAGTATTTT.

The CDR3: CASSPTEPHEQYF. The CDR3 nucleotides are TGCGCCAGCAGCCCCACGGAGCCCCACGAGCAGTACTTC. The gene calls are TRBV4-1 and TRBJ2-7; D is ambiguous. Germline V gene data show CDR1 as MGHRA and CDR2 as YSYEKL. This CDR3 is built from 13 residues. V was pared by 4 bases and J by 5 bases, with 12 bases between.

The J gene is TRBJ2-1, the V gene TRBV7-8, with 8 bases matching TRBD2. The CDR3 extends over 16 amino acids. Germline V gene lookup returns CDR1 SGHVS and CDR2 FQNEAQ. The junction had 10 bases not matched to a gene; V was cut back by 1 base and J by 8 bases. The CDR3 DNA sequence: TGTGCCAGCAGCTTAGTTACAGCGGGAGAAAGCGATGAGCAGTTCTTC. Amino acids: CASSLVTAGESDEQFF.

The V call is TRBV5-1, the J call TRBJ1-2, with TRBD1 as a possible D gene (6 bases). Looked up from germline, CDR1 is SGHRS and CDR2 is YFSETQ. V was pared by 4 bases and J by 7 bases, with 23 bases between. The CDR3 has 16 residues. The chain's CDR3 is CASSPDNLLDRSGYTF. The CDR3 DNA follows: TGCGCCAGCAGCCCGGATAACCTACTCGACAGGAGTGGCTACACCTTC.

CDR3 bases: TGTGCCAGCAGCGCCGACATCCGTACCTACGAGCAGTACTTC. Amino acids: CASSADIRTYEQYF. V usage is TRBV9 and J usage is TRBJ2-7; D unresolved. Between the trimmed V and J ends, which lost 3 bases and 2 bases, there was a span of 12 bases. This CDR3 has 14 amino acids. Germline lookup yields CDR1 SGDLS and CDR2 YYNGEE.

This chain connects TRBV18 to TRBJ1-1; a weak D match, TRBD1 (6 bases). In germline, CDR1 is KGHSH, CDR2 LQKENI. The CDR3 spans 13 residues. V lost 5 bases and J lost 4, with 11 bases in between. Here the CDR3 reads CASSSQGGTEAFF. DNA for the CDR3: TGTGCCAGCTCATCACAGGGAGGCACTGAAGCTTTCTTT.

The chain combines TRBV9 with TRBJ2-7; 7 bases match TRBD1. The CDR3 runs to 14 residues. CDR1 and CDR2 (germline): SGDLS, YYNGEE. J lost 6 bases, V lost 4 bases, and 10 bases had no gene match. The CDR3 DNA follows: TGTGCCAGCAGCTCGGGACAGCGAAGGAGCGAGCAGTACTTC. Its translation is CASSSGQRRSEQYF.

This rearrangement joins TRBV6-5 to TRBJ2-3, with 8 nucleotides matching TRBD1. Trimming at V came to 6 bases and at J to 0 bases, leaving 5 bases not matched to a gene. The CDR3 is 15 amino acids. Germline V gives CDR1 MNHEY, CDR2 SVGAGI. The CDR3 loop is CASSLTGVSTDTQYF. CDR3 bases: TGTGCCAGCAGCCTGACAGGGGTTAGCACAGATACGCAGTATTTT.

The chain uses TRBV30 and TRBJ1-3; D gene ambiguous. V lost 2 bases to trimming and J lost 0 bases, with 5 bases between them. The CDR3 has 13 residues. Germline CDR1 GTSNPN, CDR2 SVGIG (reference sequence). CDR3 loop: CAWSSDSGNTIYF. For the CDR3, the DNA is TGTGCCTGGAGTTCAGACTCTGGAAACACCATATATTTT.

The chain couples TRBV7-2 to TRBJ2-7; tentative D call: TRBD2 (5 bases). From germline, CDR1 is SGHTA and CDR2 FQGNSA. Trimming took off 3 bases at V and 1 base at J, with 19 bases between the two ends. The CDR3 is made up of 17 amino acids. The CDR3, as DNA: TGTGCCAGCAGCTTCAGGACTGCGTCCTTAAATTCCTACGAGCAGTACTTC. It is translated as CASSFRTASLNSYEQYF.

Only a few counts were recorded for this clone. The V call is TRBV24-1, the J call TRBJ2-7, with 9 positions matching TRBD1. Losses at the gene ends were 7 bases for V and 4 bases for J; bases not matched to a gene: 7. The CDR3 sequence is 14 residues long. CDR1 is KGHDR, CDR2 SFDVKD, per germline. CDR3 residues: CATRGRDRAYEQYF. The CDR3 nucleotides read TGTGCCACCAGGGGGAGGGACAGGGCGTACGAGCAGTACTTC.

A few counts support this clone. The V gene is TRBV4-1, the J gene TRBJ2-7, with TRBD1 matching over 9 bases. Germline V gene data show CDR1 as MGHRA and CDR2 as YSYEKL. The CDR3 is 14 residues long. J lost 7 bases, V lost 4 bases, and 8 bases had no gene match. The CDR3: CASSPGQGPDEQYF. CDR3 nucleotide sequence: TGCGCCAGCAGCCCGGGACAGGGTCCGGATGAGCAGTACTTC.

The chain joins TRBV4-1 to TRBJ2-3; 9 positions match TRBD2. The germline V gene has CDR1 MGHRA and CDR2 YSYEKL. V was pared by 2 bases and J by 2 bases, with 5 bases of the junction left unmatched. The CDR3 spans 16 residues. The CDR3 region is CASSQPTSGLTDTQYF. As DNA, the CDR3 is TGCGCCAGCAGCCAACCGACTAGCGGACTCACAGATACGCAGTATTTT.